This T cell receptor (beta chain) was found in a study of tumor-infiltrating lymphocytes in localized non-small cell lung cancer. Measured with immunoSEQ multiplex PCR; TCRdb has only the in-frame clones, and not every one. The table has 11,000 to 15,000 clones, around 81% seen once. Unmatched junction bases numbered 6, after V lost 5 bases and J lost 13 bases. The CDR3 is made up of 12 amino acids. Germline values: CDR1 MNHEY, CDR2 SMNVEV (reference sequence). Findings and caveats of the study: Tumors had more T cell infiltration than uninvolved lung, per TCRbeta sequencing and CD3 counts. Each assay used a separate piece of the same tissue.

Details on this clone: What it recognizes is unknown.

The rearrangement uses TRBV27 and TRBJ2-1; 9 bases are a match to TRBD2. The sequenced sample consisted of lung tumor tissue. The origin of this receptor is a human donor with non-small cell lung cancer. CDR3 residues: CASSKPSGIQFF. As DNA, the CDR3 is TGTGCCAGCAGTAAGCCTAGCGGGATTCAGTTCTTC.